There are many counts of the clone carrying this T cell receptor (beta chain). This entry is derived from a study of T cell responses to AZD1222 COVID-19 vaccine. Assay: immunoSEQ multiplex PCR; the TCRdb copy retains only in-frame clones and omits some. The sample contains under 200,000 clones, roughly nine tenths of which appear only once. This clonotype was sampled from an adult who received the AZD1222 COVID-19 vaccine. This specimen was peripheral blood, taken 28 days after the second AZD1222 dose.

CDR3 sequence reads: CASSQMPGETQYF. CDR3 in DNA: TGCGCCAGCAGCCAGATGCCGGGAGAGACCCAGTACTTC. V is TRBV5-1 and J is TRBJ2-5, with D hard to call. The germline V and J ends were trimmed by 4 bases and 4 bases, with 11 bases remaining between them. The germline V gene encodes CDR1 SGHRS and CDR2 YFSETQ. The CDR3 totals 13 residues.